This TCR beta chain was obtained from a study of cytomegalovirus exposure and HLA in healthy donors listed by TCRdb under 2017. Regarding the study in general: In an earlier analysis of 450 to 750 of the donors, 276 Gb of sequence data and 90 million to 120 million unique TCR beta sequences from approximately 180 million T cells were reported. A later analysis re-examined previously published TCR beta repertoires from 610 or so donors and added high-resolution HLA genotyping to investigate patterns of TCR occurrence. The number of donors typed differed by locus, with roughly 620-630 for A, B, C, DRB1 and DQB1, more than 500 for DQA1, approximately 570 for DPA1, and approximately 470 for DPB1. Approximately 300 gigabases of sequencing data and around 85 million unique TCR sequences made up an early release that covered 640 HLA-typed donors. Along with the roughly 670-subject first cohort, a separate validation cohort of over 90 different subjects was used. Of the 398 genotyped donors, approximately 83% fell in the genetic ancestry cluster associated with self-reported Caucasian donors. In the later analysis, no new phenotypic data were used to find candidate immune exposures; instead, reliance was placed on TCR beta sequences and their occurrence across donors. Among several hundred genotyped donors of the cohort, an average of approximately 220,000 unique TCR beta nucleotide sequences was sequenced per donor, of which roughly 17% were non-productive. Both class I and class II loci were covered by HLA typing, at four-digit resolution. The study aimed to test whether cataloging public T cell receptors could reveal signatures of past pathogen exposure. Donor age, sex, ethnicity and CMV serostatus were collected together with the repertoire data. Roughly 5 DR-DQ haplotypes were handled as single units for association and clustering, since linkage in the cohort was strong. Every repertoire in the discovery cohort had been generated on one and the same sequencing platform. To decide whether each TCR beta V gene segment behaved as functional or pseudogenic, an earlier analysis of some 600 of the donors relied on high-throughput TCR beta sequencing. The T cell repertoires of some 700 subjects were profiled by immunosequencing and related to cytomegalovirus serostatus. The study combined high-throughput TCR immunosequencing, statistical association of individual TCRs with disease status, and machine learning to predict cytomegalovirus infection status. In a later genetic analysis, genome-wide SNP genotypes for about three fifths of the roughly 670 donors were used, and that subset was treated as a discovery cohort.

The study at large found these results: The classifier was reported to diagnose cytomegalovirus status with high specificity and sensitivity in both the original cohort and the validation cohort. In an earlier analysis of about 540 of the donors, most TCR beta V segments were observed in productive rearrangements about 87% or about 30% of the time, broadly matching IMGT annotations. In vitro tests confirmed that a few of the cytomegalovirus-associated TCR beta chains recognize cytomegalovirus antigens. Several of the top co-occurrence clusters appeared to be linked to parvovirus B19, influenza, CMV and Epstein-Barr virus, according to a later analysis. A further reported finding was that TCR beta sequences accurately predicted the HLA-A and HLA-B alleles for most subjects in the first cohort. Only TCR beta chains were sequenced in this cohort, and the absence of alpha or paired-chain data limited detectable features. A cluster of highly shared sequence variants was judged likely to represent a technical artifact of the sequencing pipeline. Some IMGT-functional V segments, including TRBV6-2 and TRBV6-3, could not be distinguished by the 87-base-pair reads and were therefore excluded. Because counts were too low, about 18 rarely observed V segments, including chromosome 9 orphons, were left out of the earlier analysis of several hundred of the donors. The only immune exposure information available for the cohort was CMV serostatus. In a later analysis, HLA-associated TCR beta chains showed more clonal expansion and lower generation probabilities than non-associated chains that were equally common. In a later analysis, most CMV-associated TCR beta chains were found to appear HLA-restricted, with HLA associations seemingly driven largely by CMV exposure. When HLA alleles, especially DR and DQ, strongly co-occurred, TCR associations were difficult to assign to individual alleles. Linkage disequilibrium might explain the correlated functional status among segregating V segments, but an unknown experimental factor could not be ruled out. In a later analysis, the rate of TCR association differed among HLA loci, with DRB1 alleles having the most associated TCRs and HLA-C alleles having the fewest. Compared with the roughly 670-donor mean, donors in an Asian-associated ancestry cluster had fewer N-insertions in productive TCRs, according to a later genetic analysis. The authors suggested that the approach could potentially be extended to other disease states and immunological phenotypes. A total of around 150 TCR beta chains were listed by the study as associated with cytomegalovirus. Most TCR sequences were seen in very few donors, while some public TCRs were found in many individuals. A later analysis associated some 17,000 TCR beta sequences with specific HLA alleles at a false discovery rate of 0.05. The presence/absence analyses assumed that sequencing depth was roughly uniform across donors, and that assumption may not be true. Because some donors lacked HLA typing at each locus, the association tests relied only on the typed subset. A later genetic analysis associated a missense DCLRE1C variant with V-gene and J-gene trimming of TCR beta chains, and an independent cohort replicated the association.

Measured from the cysteine to the phenylalanine, the CDR3 is 14 residues long. The only DNA kept is the CDR3, 42 bases in frame from the first base. The germline V and J ends show losses of 4 bases and 8 bases respectively, and no gene match explains 7 bases of the junction. The germline V gene (reference sequence) sets CDR1 to MNHEY and CDR2 to SMNVEV. Comments on this clone: It has no known antigen specificity. No qualities accompany the bases; no much larger clone lies one base away.

The receptor library was made with the immunoSEQ multiplex PCR assay. The multiplex PCR relied on a mix of 60 forward primers for TCR Vbeta segments and 13 reverse primers for TCR Jbeta segments. A multiplex PCR assay on genomic DNA amplified the CDR3 region of rearranged TCR beta genes. Amplified TCR beta libraries were sequenced as 87-base-pair reads on the Illumina HiSeq System. The study's own analysis went as follows. A later analysis counted approximately 74 million unique TCR beta chains across the roughly 700 repertoires, and roughly 10 million of these chains were shared by at least two donors. Raw reads were error-corrected and collapsed into unique sequences by a nearest-neighbor algorithm in which closely related sequences were merged to remove PCR and sequencing errors. To assign V, D and J gene segments, CDR3 sequences were aligned to IMGT reference sequences. For a sequence to be retained, a match of at least six nucleotides was required to both a V gene segment and a J gene segment. A rearrangement counted as productive if the CDR3 had no stop codons and remained in frame with V and J, and every other rearrangement counted as non-productive. Following IMGT convention, CDR3 was defined as the stretch from the second conserved V-encoded cysteine up to the conserved J-encoded phenylalanine. In an earlier analysis of more than 550 of the donors, sequences lacking an unambiguous match to a single V gene segment were excluded. An earlier analysis of 587 of the donors classified V segments as functional when productive rearrangements were above 56.7% and as segregating when the standard deviation between donors was above 5%. To diagnose cytomegalovirus status from the catalog of TCR beta chain sequences, a statistical classification framework was built. In a later analysis, TCR nucleotide sequences were compared against IMGT/GENE-DB human TR gene sequences so that V and J genes could be assigned. A later analysis assigned CDR3 sequences and most-parsimonious VDJ recombination scenarios with the TCRdist pipeline. In a later analysis, each TCR beta chain was defined by its CDR3 amino acid sequence together with its V-gene family, and reads without a unique V-gene family were excluded. In a later analysis, nearly 600 highly shared, low-generation-probability nucleotide sequences were removed to address suspected cross-contamination and a sequencing artifact. In a later analysis, a clonal expansion index for each public chain was calculated from normalized within-repertoire ranks of inferred template counts. In a later analysis, generation probabilities were computed with a VDJ recombination model fitted to out-of-frame rearrangements, and the resulting probabilities were checked against IGoR. In a later analysis, TCR-TCR, TCR-HLA and TCR-CMV co-occurrence was scored with hypergeometric tests, and a repertoire-size bias correction was applied to TCR pairs. In a later analysis, false discovery rates were estimated by permuting HLA or CMV assignments 20 times. A later analysis grouped co-occurring TCRs with DBSCAN, adding TCRdist sequence similarity when clustering within HLA-allele-positive subsets. For co-occurrence clustering, repertoires with fewer than 30,000 or more than 120,000 public chains were excluded, along with roughly 5 repertoires with anomalous nucleotide sharing. The table was pulled from immuneACCESS by TCRdb, which kept in-frame rearrangements only. Such tables lose some clones; where checked, under half of the loss comes from unresolved V genes, and the rest has no known cause. That table furnishes V, J and clone size, whereas the DNA furnished D and trimming. Present in this sample are around 120,000 clones, under 90% of which were seen just once. The leading ten clones occupy 8% to 9% of the sample.

The cohort was made up of approximately 670 healthy bone marrow donors. All cohort members were sampled while nominally healthy, although unrecorded immune exposures were likely present. The donor tested CMV seropositive, placing the donor among the 310 or so seropositive members of the cohort. A peripheral blood sample was collected from each donor, and TCR beta sequencing was performed on peripheral blood mononuclear cells. The Qiagen DNeasy Blood Extraction Kit was used to extract genomic DNA from the blood cell samples. The rearrangement combines TRBV27 with TRBJ1-4, with 7 bases matching TRBD1. The sequenced sample was PBMCs. This receptor was identified in a female donor in good health and CMV-seropositive. The CDR3 loop reads CASSYDRVGEKLFF. The DNA sequence is as follows: TGTGCCAGCAGTTACGACAGGGTTGGGGAAAAACTGTTTTTT.